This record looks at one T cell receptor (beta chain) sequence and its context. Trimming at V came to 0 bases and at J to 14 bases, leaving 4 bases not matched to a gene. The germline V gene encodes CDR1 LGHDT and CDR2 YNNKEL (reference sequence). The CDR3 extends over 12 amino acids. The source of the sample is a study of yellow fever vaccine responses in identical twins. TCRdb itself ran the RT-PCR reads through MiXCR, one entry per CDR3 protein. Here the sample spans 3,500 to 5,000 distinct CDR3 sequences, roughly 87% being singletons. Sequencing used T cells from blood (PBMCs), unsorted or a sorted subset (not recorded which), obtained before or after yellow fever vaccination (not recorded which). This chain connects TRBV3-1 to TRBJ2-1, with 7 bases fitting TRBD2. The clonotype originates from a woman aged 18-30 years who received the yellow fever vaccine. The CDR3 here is CASSQDEGREFF. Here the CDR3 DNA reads TGTGCCAGCAGCCAAGACGAGGGGAGGGAGTTCTTC.